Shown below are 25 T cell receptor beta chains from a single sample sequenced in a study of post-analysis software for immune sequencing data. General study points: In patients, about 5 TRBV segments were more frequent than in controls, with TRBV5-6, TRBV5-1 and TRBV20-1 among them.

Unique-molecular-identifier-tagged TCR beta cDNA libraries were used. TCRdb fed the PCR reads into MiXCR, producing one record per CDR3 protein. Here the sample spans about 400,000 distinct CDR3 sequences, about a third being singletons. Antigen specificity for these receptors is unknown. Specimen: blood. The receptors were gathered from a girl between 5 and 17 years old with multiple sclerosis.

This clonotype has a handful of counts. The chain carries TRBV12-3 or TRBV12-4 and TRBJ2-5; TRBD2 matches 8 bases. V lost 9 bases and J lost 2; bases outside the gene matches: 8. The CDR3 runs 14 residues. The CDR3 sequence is CARGTRSRQETQYF. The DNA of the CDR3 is TGTGCCAGGGGGACTAGAAGCCGTCAAGAGACCCAGTACTTC.

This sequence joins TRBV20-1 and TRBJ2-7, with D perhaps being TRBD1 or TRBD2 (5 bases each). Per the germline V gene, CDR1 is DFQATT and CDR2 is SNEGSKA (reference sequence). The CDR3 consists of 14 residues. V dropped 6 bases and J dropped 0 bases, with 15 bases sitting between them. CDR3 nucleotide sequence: TGCAGTGCCTTTGGGGGTCCTGACTCCTACGAGCAGTACTTC. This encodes CSAFGGPDSYEQYF.

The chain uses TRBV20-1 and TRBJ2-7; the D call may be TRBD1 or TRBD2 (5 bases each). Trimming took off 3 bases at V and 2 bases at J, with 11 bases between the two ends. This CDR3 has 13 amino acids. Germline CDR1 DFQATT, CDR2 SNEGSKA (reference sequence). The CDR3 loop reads CSASAGTPYEQYF. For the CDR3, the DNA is TGCAGTGCTAGTGCAGGGACGCCCTACGAGCAGTACTTC.

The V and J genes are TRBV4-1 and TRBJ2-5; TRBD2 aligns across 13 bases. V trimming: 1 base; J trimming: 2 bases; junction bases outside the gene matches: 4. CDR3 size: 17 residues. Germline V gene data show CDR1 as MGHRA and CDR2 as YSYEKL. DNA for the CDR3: TGCGCCAGCAGCCAAGCTTTACTAGCGGGGGGGCAAGAGACCCAGTACTTC. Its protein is CASSQALLAGGQETQYF.

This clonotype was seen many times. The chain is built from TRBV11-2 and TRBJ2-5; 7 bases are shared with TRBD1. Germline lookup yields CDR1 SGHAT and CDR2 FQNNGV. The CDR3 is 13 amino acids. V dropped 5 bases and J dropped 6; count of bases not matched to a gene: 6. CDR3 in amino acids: CASSPRDRQTQYF. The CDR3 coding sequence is TGTGCCAGCAGCCCTCGGGACAGACAGACCCAGTACTTC.

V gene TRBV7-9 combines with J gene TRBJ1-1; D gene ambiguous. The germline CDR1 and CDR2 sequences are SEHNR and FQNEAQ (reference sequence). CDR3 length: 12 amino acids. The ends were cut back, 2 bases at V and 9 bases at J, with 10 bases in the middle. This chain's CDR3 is CASSLRGIKAFF. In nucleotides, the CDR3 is TGTGCCAGCAGCTTACGCGGAATTAAAGCTTTCTTT. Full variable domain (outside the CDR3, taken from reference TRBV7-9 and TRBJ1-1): DTGVSQNPRHKITKRGQNVTFRCDPISEHNRLYWYRQTLGQGPEFLTYFQNEAQLEKSRLLSDRFSAERPKGSFSTLEIQRTEQGDSAMYLCASSLRGIKAFFGQGTRLTVV.

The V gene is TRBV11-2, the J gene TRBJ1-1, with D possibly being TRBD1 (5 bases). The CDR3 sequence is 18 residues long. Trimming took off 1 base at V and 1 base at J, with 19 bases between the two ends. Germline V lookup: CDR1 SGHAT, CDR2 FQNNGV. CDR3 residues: CASSLVELRDLPNTEAFF. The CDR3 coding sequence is TGTGCCAGCAGCTTAGTCGAATTAAGGGACCTGCCGAACACTGAAGCTTTCTTT.

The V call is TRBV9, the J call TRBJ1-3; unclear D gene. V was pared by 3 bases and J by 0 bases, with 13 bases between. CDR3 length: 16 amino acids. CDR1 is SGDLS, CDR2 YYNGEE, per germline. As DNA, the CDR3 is TGTGCCAGCAGCGCTCCACAGAGTTACTCTGGAAACACCATATATTTT. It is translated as CASSAPQSYSGNTIYF.

The CDR3 protein is CASSNDRGGSGGYTF. Here the CDR3 DNA reads TGTGCCAGCAGCAACGATCGCGGGGGGTCTGGTGGCTACACCTTC. The genes are TRBV7-2 and TRBJ1-2, with a weak D call TRBD1 (5 bases). Trimming removed 5 bases at V and 7 bases at J, with 20 bases between. This CDR3 region has 15 residues. Germline lookup yields CDR1 SGHTA and CDR2 FQGNSA.

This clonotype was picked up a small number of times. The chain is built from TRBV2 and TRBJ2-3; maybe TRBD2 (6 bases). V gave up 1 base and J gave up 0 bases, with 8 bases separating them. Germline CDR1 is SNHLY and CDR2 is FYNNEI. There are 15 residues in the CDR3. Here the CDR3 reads CASSEELASTDTQYF. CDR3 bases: TGTGCCAGCAGTGAAGAACTAGCTAGCACAGATACGCAGTATTTT.

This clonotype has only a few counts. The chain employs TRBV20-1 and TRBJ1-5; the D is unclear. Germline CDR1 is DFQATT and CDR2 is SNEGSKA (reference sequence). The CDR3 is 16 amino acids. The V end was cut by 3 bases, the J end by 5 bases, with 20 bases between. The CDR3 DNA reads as TGCAGTGCTAGCCTAACTCCGGGAGGCGGGGATCAGCCCCAGCATTTT. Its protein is CSASLTPGGGDQPQHF.

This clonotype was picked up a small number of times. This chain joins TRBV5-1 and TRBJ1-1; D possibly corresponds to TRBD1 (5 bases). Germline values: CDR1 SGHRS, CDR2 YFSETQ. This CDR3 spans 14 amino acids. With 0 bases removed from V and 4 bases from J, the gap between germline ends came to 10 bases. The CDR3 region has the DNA TGCGCCAGCAGCTTGGTGCAGGGAACCACTGAAGCTTTCTTT. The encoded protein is CASSLVQGTTEAFF.

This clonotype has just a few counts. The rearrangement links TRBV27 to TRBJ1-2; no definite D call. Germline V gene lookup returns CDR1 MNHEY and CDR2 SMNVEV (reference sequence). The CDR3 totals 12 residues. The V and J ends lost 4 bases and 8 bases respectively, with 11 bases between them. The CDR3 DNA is TGTGCCAGCAGTTCTTTTGGCACGGGCTACACCTTC. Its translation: CASSSFGTGYTF.

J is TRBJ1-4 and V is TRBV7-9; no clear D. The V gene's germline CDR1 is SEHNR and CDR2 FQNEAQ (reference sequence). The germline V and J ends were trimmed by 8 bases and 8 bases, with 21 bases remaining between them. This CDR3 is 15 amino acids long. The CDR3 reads CASLREGNPVEKLFF. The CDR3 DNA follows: TGTGCCAGCCTTCGGGAGGGCAACCCGGTGGAAAAACTGTTTTTT. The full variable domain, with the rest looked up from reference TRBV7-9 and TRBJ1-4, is DTGVSQNPRHKITKRGQNVTFRCDPISEHNRLYWYRQTLGQGPEFLTYFQNEAQLEKSRLLSDRFSAERPKGSFSTLEIQRTEQGDSAMYLCASLREGNPVEKLFFGSGTQLSVL.

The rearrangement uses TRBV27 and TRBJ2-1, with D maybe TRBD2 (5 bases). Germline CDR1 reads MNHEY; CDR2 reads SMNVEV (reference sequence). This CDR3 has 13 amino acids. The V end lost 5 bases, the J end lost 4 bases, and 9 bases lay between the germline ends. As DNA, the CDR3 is TGTGCCAGCAGTCCGGGATCGTACAATGAGCAGTTCTTC. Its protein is CASSPGSYNEQFF.

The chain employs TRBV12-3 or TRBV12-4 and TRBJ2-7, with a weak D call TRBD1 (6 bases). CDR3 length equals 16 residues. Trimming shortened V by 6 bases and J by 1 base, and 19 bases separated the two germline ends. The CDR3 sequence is CASSPIGGAGSYEQYF. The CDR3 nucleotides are TGTGCCAGCAGCCCCATTGGGGGCGCTGGGTCCTACGAGCAGTACTTC.

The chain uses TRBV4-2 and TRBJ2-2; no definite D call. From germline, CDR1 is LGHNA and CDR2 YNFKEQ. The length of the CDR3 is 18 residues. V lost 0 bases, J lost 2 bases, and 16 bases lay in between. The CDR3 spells CASSQDSNSRLNTGELFF. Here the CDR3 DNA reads TGTGCCAGCAGCCAAGATAGTAACTCCCGATTAAACACCGGGGAGCTGTTTTTT.

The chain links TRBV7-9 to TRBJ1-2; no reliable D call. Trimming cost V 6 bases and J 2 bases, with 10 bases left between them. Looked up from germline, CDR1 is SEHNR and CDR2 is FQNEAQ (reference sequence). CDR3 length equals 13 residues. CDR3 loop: CASSTSGNYGYTF. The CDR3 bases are TGTGCCAGCAGTACGAGTGGGAACTATGGCTACACCTTC. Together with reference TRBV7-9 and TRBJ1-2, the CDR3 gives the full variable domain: DTGVSQNPRHKITKRGQNVTFRCDPISEHNRLYWYRQTLGQGPEFLTYFQNEAQLEKSRLLSDRFSAERPKGSFSTLEIQRTEQGDSAMYLCASSTSGNYGYTFGSGTRLTVV.

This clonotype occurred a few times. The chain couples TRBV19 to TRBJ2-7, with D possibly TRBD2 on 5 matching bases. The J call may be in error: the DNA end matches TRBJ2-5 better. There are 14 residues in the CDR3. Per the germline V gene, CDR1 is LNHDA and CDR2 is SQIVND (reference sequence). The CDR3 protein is CASSIEASRETQYF. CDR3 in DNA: TGTGCCAGTAGTATAGAGGCTAGCCGAGAGACCCAGTACTTC.

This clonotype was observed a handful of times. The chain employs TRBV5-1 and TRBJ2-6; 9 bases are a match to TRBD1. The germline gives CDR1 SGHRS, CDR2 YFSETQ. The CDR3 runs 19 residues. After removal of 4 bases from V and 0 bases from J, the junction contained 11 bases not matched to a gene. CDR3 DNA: TGCGCCAGCAGCACCGGACAGGGGAGCTACTCCTCTGGGGCCAACGTCCTGACTTTC. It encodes CASSTGQGSYSSGANVLTF. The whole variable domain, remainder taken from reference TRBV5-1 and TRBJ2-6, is KAGVTQTPRYLIKTRGQQVTLSCSPISGHRSVSWYQQTPGQGLQFLFEYFSETQRNKGNFPGRFSGRQFSNSRSEMNVSTLELGDSALYLCASSTGQGSYSSGANVLTFGAGSRLTVL.

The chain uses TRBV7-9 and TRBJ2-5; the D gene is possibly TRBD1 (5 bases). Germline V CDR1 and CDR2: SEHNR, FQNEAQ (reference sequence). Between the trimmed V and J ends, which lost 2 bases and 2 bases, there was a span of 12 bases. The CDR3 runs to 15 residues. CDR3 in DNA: TGTGCCAGCAGCTTAAACAACAGGTGGCAAGAGACCCAGTACTTC. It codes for CASSLNNRWQETQYF.

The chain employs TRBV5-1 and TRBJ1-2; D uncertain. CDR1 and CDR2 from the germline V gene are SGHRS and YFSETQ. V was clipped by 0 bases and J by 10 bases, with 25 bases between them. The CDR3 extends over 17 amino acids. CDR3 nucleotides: TGCGCCAGCAGCTTGGCCTCCGGAGGGCTCGAGTACTGTGACTACACCTTC. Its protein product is CASSLASGGLEYCDYTF.

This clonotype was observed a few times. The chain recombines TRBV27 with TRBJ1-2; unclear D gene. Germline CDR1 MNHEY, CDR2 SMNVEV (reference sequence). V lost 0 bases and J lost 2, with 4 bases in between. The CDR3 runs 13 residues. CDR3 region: CASSLSRNYGYTF. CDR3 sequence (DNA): TGTGCCAGCAGTTTATCGAGAAACTATGGCTACACCTTC.

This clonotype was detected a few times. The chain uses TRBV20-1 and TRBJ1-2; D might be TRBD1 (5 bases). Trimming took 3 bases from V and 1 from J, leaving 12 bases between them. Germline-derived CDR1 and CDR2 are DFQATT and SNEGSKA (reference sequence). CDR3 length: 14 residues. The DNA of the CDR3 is TGCAGTGCTAGGACTAGACAGAGTAACTATGGCTACACCTTC. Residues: CSARTRQSNYGYTF.

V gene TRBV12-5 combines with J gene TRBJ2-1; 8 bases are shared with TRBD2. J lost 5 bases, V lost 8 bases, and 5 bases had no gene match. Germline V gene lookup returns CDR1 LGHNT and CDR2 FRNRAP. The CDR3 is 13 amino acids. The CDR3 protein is CASRGGQHNEQFF. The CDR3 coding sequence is TGTGCTAGTCGGGGGGGCCAGCACAATGAGCAGTTCTTC.